This T cell receptor beta chain was captured by sequencing in a study of T cell responses to AZD1222 COVID-19 vaccine. Study background: Pooled samples include second doses given at about 4 or 12 weeks.

Findings of the study overall: Rises in breadth and depth of Spike-specific TCRs came after two AZD1222 doses. The span of vaccine-associated CD4 TCRs extended across spike, with dominance at 160-218 and 743-854. Only a handful of AZD1222 recipients, more than 5 in all, had baseline seropositivity.

Produced via immunoSEQ multiplex PCR; TCRdb's table is partial and in-frame only. The data show around 100,000 clones, over 90% seen once. In the case of this clone: The antigen remains undetermined.

CDR3 length: 15 amino acids. CDR1 and CDR2 from the germline V gene are SGHNT and YENEEA. With V trimmed by 2 bases and J by 6 bases, 8 bases remained unmatched. The source of this sequence is an adult in good health. V is TRBV11-3 and J is TRBJ2-7, with 9 bases identical to TRBD1. Sequenced material: peripheral blood, taken on day 0 of AZD1222 vaccination. The CDR3, as DNA: TGTGCCAGCAGCTTAATCGGAACAGGGGGCGCCGAGCAGTACTTC. It codes for CASSLIGTGGAEQYF.